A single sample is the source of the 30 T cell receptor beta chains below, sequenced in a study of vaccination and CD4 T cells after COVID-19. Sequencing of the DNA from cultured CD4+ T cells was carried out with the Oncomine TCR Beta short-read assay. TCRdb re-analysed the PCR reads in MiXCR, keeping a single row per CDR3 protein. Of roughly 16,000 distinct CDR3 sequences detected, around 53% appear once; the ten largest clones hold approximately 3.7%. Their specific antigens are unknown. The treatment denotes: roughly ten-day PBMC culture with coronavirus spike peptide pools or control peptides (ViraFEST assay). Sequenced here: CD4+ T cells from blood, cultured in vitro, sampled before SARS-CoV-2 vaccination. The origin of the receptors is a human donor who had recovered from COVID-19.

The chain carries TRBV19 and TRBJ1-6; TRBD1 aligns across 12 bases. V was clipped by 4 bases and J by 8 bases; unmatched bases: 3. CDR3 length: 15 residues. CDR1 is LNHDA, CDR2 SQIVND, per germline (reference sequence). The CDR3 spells CASSTGTGGDSPLHF. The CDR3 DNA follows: TGTGCCAGTAGTACTGGGACAGGGGGCGATTCACCCCTCCACTTT. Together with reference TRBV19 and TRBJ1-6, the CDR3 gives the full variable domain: DGGITQSPKYLFRKEGQNVTLSCEQNLNHDAMYWYRQDPGQGLRLIYYSQIVNDFQKGDIAEGYSVSREKKESFPLTVTSAQKNPTAFYLCASSTGTGGDSPLHFGNGTRLTVT.

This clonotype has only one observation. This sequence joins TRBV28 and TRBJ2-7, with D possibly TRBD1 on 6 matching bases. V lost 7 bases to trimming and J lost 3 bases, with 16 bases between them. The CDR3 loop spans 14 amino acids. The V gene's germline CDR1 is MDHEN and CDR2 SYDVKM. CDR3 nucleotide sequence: TGTGCCAGCACCCTAGGGGGTGGGAACTACGAGCAGTACTTC. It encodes CASTLGGGNYEQYF.

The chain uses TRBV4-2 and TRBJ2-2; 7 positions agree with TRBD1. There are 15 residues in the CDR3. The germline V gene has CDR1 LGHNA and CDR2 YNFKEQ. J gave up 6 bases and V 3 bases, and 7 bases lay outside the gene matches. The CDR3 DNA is TGTGCCAGCAGCCACACGAGGGGGCGGGCCGGGGAGCTGTTTTTT. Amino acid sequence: CASSHTRGRAGELFF.

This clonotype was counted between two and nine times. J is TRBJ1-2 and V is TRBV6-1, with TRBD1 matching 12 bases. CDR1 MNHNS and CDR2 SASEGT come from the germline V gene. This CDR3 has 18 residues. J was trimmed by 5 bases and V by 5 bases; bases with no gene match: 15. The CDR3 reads CASSPAGTGGARSYGYTF. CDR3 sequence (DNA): TGTGCCAGCAGTCCAGCCGGGACAGGGGGCGCGAGATCGTATGGCTACACCTTC.

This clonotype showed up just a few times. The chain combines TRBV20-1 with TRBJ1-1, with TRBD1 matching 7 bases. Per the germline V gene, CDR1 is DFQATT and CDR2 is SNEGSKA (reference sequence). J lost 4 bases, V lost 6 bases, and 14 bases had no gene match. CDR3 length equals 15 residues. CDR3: CSATFIEGAGTEAFF. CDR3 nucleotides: TGCAGTGCCACCTTTATTGAGGGGGCGGGCACTGAAGCTTTCTTT.

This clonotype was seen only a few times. DNA of the CDR3: TGTGCCAGCAGCGCTTGGGCCGGACAGGGGAATCAGCCCCAGCATTTT. It encodes CASSAWAGQGNQPQHF. The chain has TRBV7-9 and TRBJ1-5; 9 nucleotides line up with TRBD1. V was clipped by 5 bases and J by 4 bases; unmatched bases: 9. Germline-derived CDR1 and CDR2 are SEHNR and FQNEAQ (reference sequence). The CDR3 contains 16 residues.

This CDR3 reads CATSASGVWNGYTF. The CDR3 region has the DNA TGTGCCACCAGTGCTTCGGGGGTGTGGAATGGCTACACCTTC. V and J are TRBV24-1 and TRBJ1-2, with TRBD1 as a possible D gene (5 bases). V shed 5 bases and J shed 6 bases, with 15 bases lying between them. CDR1 KGHDR and CDR2 SFDVKD come from the germline V gene. CDR3 length: 14 amino acids.

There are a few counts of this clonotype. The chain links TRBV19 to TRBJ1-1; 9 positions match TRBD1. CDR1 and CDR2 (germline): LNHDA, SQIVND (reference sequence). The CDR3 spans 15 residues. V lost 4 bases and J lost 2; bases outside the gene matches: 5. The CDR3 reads CASSRGQGINTEAFF. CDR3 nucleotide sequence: TGTGCCAGTAGTAGGGGACAGGGCATAAACACTGAAGCTTTCTTT.

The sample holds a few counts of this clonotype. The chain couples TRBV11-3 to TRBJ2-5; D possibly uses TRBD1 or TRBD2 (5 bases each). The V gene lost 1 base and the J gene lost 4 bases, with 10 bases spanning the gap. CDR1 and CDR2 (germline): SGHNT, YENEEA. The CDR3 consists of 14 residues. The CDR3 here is CASSLGGVIETQYF. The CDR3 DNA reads TGTGCCAGCAGCTTAGGAGGGGTAATAGAGACCCAGTACTTC.

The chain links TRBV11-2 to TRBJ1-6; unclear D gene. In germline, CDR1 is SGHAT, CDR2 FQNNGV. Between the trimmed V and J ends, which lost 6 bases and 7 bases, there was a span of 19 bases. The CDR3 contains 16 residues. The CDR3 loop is CASSALGGGSNSPLHF. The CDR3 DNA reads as TGTGCCAGCAGTGCGCTCGGTGGTGGGAGCAATTCACCCCTCCACTTT.

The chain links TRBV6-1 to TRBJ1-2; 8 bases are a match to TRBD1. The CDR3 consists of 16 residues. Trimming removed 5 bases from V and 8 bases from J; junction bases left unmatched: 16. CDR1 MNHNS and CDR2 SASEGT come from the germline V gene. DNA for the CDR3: TGTGCCAGCAGTCCCTACCCCCCACGGACAGGGTACGGCTACACCTTC. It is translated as CASSPYPPRTGYGYTF.

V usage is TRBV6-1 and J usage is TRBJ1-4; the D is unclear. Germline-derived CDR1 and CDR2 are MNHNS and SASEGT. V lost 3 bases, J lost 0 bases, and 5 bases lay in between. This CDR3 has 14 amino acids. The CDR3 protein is CASSEYATNEKLFF. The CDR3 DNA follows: TGTGCCAGCAGTGAGTACGCAACTAATGAAAAACTGTTTTTT.

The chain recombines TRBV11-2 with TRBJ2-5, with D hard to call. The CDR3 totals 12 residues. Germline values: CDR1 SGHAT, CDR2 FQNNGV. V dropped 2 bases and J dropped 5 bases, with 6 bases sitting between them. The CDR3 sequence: CASSLIGETQYF. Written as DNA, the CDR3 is TGTGCCAGCAGCTTAATTGGGGAGACCCAGTACTTC.

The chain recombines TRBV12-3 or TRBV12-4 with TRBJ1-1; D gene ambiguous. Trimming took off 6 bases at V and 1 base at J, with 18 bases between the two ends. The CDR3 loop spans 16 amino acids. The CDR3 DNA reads TGTGCCAGCAGCTTATTTCCCGAACGGGGGAACACTGAAGCTTTCTTT. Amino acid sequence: CASSLFPERGNTEAFF.

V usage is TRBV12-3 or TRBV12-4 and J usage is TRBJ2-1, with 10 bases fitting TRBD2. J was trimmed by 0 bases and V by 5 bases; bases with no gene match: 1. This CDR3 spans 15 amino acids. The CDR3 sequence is CASSPSGGSYNEQFF. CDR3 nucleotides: TGTGCCAGCAGTCCTAGCGGGGGCTCCTACAATGAGCAGTTCTTC.

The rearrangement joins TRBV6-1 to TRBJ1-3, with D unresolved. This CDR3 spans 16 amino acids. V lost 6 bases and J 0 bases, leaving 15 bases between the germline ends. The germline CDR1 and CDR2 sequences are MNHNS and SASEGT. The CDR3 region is CASRTDRYFSGNTIYF. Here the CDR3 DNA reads TGTGCCAGCAGGACCGATCGCTACTTCTCTGGAAACACCATATATTTT.

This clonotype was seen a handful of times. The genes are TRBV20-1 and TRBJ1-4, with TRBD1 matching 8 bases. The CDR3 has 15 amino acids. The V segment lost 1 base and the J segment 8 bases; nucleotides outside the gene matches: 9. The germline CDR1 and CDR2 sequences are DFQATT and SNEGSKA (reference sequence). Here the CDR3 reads CSARGRTGLREKLFF. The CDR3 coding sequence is TGCAGTGCTAGAGGGAGGACAGGGCTAAGGGAAAAACTGTTTTTT.

CDR3 loop: CSARAPQGEAFF. CDR3 DNA: TGCAGTGCTAGAGCTCCCCAGGGGGAAGCTTTCTTT. The V call is TRBV20-1, the J call TRBJ1-1, with D possibly being TRBD1 (6 bases). Trimming left V 1 base short and J 8 bases short, with 11 bases between. The CDR3 length is 12 residues. Germline V gives CDR1 DFQATT, CDR2 SNEGSKA (reference sequence).

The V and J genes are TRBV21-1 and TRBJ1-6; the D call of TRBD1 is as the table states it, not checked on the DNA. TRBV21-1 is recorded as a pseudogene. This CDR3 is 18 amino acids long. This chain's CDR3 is CASSNITPDSKNNSPLHF. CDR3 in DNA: TGTGCCAGCAGCAACATAACCCCAGACAGCAAGAATAATTCACCCCTCCACTTT.

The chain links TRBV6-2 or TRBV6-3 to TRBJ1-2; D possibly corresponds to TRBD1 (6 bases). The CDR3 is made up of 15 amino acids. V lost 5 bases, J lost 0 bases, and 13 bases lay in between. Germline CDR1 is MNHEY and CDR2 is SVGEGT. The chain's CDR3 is CASSKAGVPNYGYTF. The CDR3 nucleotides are TGTGCCAGCAGTAAGGCAGGGGTCCCTAACTATGGCTACACCTTC.

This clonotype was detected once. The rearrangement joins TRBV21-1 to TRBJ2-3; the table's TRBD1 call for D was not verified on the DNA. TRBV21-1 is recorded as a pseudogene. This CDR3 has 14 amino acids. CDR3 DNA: TGTGCCAGCAGCAAAGCGGGACAGGCAGATACGCAGTATTTT. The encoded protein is CASSKAGQADTQYF.

The CDR3 nucleotides read TGTGCCAGCAGTGAATGGATTGAAGCTTTCTTT. Protein: CASSEWIEAFF. This chain links TRBV6-1 with TRBJ1-1; D is undetermined. Trimming took 2 bases from V and 7 from J, leaving 5 bases between them. The germline V gene has CDR1 MNHNS and CDR2 SASEGT. This CDR3 spans 11 amino acids.

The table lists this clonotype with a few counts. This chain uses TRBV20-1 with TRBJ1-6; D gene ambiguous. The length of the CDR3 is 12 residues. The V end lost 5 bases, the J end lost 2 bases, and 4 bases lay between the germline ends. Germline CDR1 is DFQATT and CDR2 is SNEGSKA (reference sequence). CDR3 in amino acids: CSAGPYNSPLHF. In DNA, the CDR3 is TGCAGTGCTGGCCCCTATAATTCACCCCTCCACTTT.

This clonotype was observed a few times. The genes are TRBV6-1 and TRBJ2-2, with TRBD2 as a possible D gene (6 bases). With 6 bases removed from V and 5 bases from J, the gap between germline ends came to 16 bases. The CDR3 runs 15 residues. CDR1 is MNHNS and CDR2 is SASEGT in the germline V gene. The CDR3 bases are TGTGCCAGCAGGCGACAGCCGGGGGAGACCGGGGAGCTGTTTTTT. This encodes CASRRQPGETGELFF.

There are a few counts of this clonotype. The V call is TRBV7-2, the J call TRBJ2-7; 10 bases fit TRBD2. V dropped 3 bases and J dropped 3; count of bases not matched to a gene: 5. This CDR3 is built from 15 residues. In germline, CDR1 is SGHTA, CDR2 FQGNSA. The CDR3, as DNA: TGTGCCAGCAGCTTCGGGACTAGCGACATCTACGAGCAGTACTTC. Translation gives CASSFGTSDIYEQYF.

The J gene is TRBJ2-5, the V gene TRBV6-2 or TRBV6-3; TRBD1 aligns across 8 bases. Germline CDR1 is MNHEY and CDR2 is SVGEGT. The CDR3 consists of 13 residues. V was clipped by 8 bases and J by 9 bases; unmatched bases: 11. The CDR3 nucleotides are TGTGCCAGCCAGGGACAGGCCTTTAGGTCCCAGTACTTC. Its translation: CASQGQAFRSQYF.

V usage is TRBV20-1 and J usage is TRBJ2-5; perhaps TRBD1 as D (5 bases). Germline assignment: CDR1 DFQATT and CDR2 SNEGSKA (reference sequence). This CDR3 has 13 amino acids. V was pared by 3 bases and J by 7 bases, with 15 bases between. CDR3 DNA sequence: TGCAGTGCTAGCCCGGACCTCACAGGGACCCAGTACTTC. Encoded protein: CSASPDLTGTQYF.

Here the CDR3 DNA reads TGCAGTGCTCCGGTTGGGGGGCTTTTGAGGCGGGACAATGAGCAGTTCTTC. It translates to CSAPVGGLLRRDNEQFF. The chain recombines TRBV20-1 with TRBJ2-1; the D gene could be TRBD1 or TRBD2 (6 bases each). V was trimmed by 5 bases and J by 5 bases, leaving 25 bases between them. Germline-derived CDR1 and CDR2 are DFQATT and SNEGSKA (reference sequence). The CDR3 covers 17 residues.

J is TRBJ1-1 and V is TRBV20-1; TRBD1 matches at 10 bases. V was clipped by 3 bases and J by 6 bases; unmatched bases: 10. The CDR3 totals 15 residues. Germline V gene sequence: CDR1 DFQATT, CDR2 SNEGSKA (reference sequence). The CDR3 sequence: CSARGYDRGRAEAFF. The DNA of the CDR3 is TGCAGTGCTAGGGGGTACGACAGGGGGCGCGCTGAAGCTTTCTTT.

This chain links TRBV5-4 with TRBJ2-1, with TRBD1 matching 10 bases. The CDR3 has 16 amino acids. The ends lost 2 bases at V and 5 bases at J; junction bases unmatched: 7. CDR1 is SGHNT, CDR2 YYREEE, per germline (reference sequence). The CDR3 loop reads CASSFGDRGINNEQFF. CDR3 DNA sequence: TGTGCCAGCAGCTTTGGGGACAGGGGAATCAACAATGAGCAGTTCTTC.